These 13 T cell receptor beta chains were sequenced from one sample in a study of PD-L1 blockade in urothelial cancer. The protocol was immunoSEQ multiplex PCR, while the TCRdb copy is restricted to in-frame clones and leaves out a portion. Among around 45,000 clones, about four fifths were seen once, and the ten largest hold around 16%. Indicated time point: peripheral blood 6 weeks after treatment start. The sample in question was PBMCs, obtained around atezolizumab (anti-PD-L1) treatment. These receptors originate from a man aged 55-75 years with urothelial cancer.

This chain uses TRBV2 with TRBJ2-1; 7 nucleotides match TRBD1. Germline V gives CDR1 SNHLY, CDR2 FYNNEI. The V segment lost 6 bases and the J segment 5 bases; nucleotides outside the gene matches: 7. The CDR3 is 14 residues long. The CDR3 sequence: CASSSGTDNNEQFF. For the CDR3, the DNA is TGTGCCAGCAGCTCCGGGACAGACAACAATGAGCAGTTCTTC. The complete variable domain, with remaining parts taken from reference TRBV2 and TRBJ2-1, reads EPEVTQTPSHQVTQMGQEVILRCVPISNHLYFYWYRQILGQKVEFLVSFYNNEISEKSEIFDDQFSVERPDGSNFTLKIRSTKLEDSAMYFCASSSGTDNNEQFFGPGTRLTVL.

This clone was counted a few times. The chain joins TRBV28 to TRBJ2-4; 9 bases agree with TRBD1. The J segment lost 8 bases and the V segment lost 4 bases, leaving 12 bases of the junction unmatched. The germline CDR1 and CDR2 sequences are MDHEN and SYDVKM. The CDR3 loop spans 16 amino acids. The DNA of the CDR3 is TGTGCCAGCAGTTCCCCAAAACAGGGGGCGCGGGACATTCAGTACTTC. It is translated as CASSSPKQGARDIQYF.

The chain couples TRBV7-2 to TRBJ2-1; the D gene is possibly TRBD1 (5 bases). This CDR3 is built from 14 residues. Between the trimmed V and J ends, which lost 1 base and 3 bases, there was a span of 7 bases. Germline loops: CDR1 SGHTA, CDR2 FQGNSA. The CDR3 DNA reads TGTGCCAGCAGCTTAGGGGGCCTCTACAATGAGCAGTTCTTC. Translated: CASSLGGLYNEQFF.

The chain recombines TRBV5-1 with TRBJ1-1; D possibly corresponds to TRBD1 (6 bases). The CDR3 has 16 residues. Germline V gene sequence: CDR1 SGHRS, CDR2 YFSETQ. V shed 0 bases and J shed 0 bases, with 12 bases lying between them. The CDR3 region has the DNA TGCGCCAGCAGCTTGGAAAACAGGGACATGAACACTGAAGCTTTCTTT. Protein sequence: CASSLENRDMNTEAFF.

The gene calls are TRBV6-1 and TRBJ1-2; possible D gene TRBD1, 5 bases. CDR3 length: 15 residues. The V gene's germline CDR1 is MNHNS and CDR2 SASEGT. V lost 2 bases and J 2 bases, leaving 12 bases between the germline ends. The CDR3 sequence: CASSESQGDNYGYTF. The CDR3 region has the DNA TGTGCCAGCAGTGAATCCCAGGGCGACAACTATGGCTACACCTTC.

The DNA of the CDR3 is TGTGCCAGCAGTTTCGACAGGGGGTTTACCTGGGAGCAGTACTTC. Protein product: CASSFDRGFTWEQYF. The chain is built from TRBV7-2 and TRBJ2-7, with 9 bases lining up with TRBD1. With V trimmed by 6 bases and J by 7 bases, 13 bases remained unmatched. Germline lookup yields CDR1 SGHTA and CDR2 FQGNSA. The CDR3 is 15 residues long.

J is TRBJ1-2 and V is TRBV5-6, with D possibly TRBD1 on 5 matching bases. Germline CDR1 and CDR2: SGHDT and YYEEEE. This CDR3 region has 13 residues. With 4 bases removed from V and 8 bases from J, the gap between germline ends came to 15 bases. This chain's CDR3 is CASSPGSWPGYTF. CDR3 in DNA: TGTGCCAGCAGCCCAGGGTCATGGCCCGGCTACACCTTC.

V and J are TRBV7-9 and TRBJ2-5; D might be TRBD1 (6 bases). Trimming removed 3 bases at V and 3 bases at J, with 11 bases between. CDR1 is SEHNR, CDR2 FQNEAQ, per germline (reference sequence). The CDR3 loop spans 14 amino acids. CDR3 sequence: CASSFVTGKETQYF. The DNA of the CDR3 is TGTGCCAGCAGCTTCGTTACAGGGAAAGAGACCCAGTACTTC.

The gene calls are TRBV6-1 and TRBJ2-3, with D possibly TRBD2 on 6 matching bases. Germline V gene sequence: CDR1 MNHNS, CDR2 SASEGT. V lost 3 bases and J lost 0, with 16 bases in between. The CDR3 contains 17 residues. This CDR3 reads CASSEGEGTGSTDTQYF. The CDR3 nucleotides are TGTGCCAGCAGTGAGGGGGAAGGGACTGGAAGCACAGATACGCAGTATTTT.

The V and J genes are TRBV6-1 and TRBJ2-7; no definite D call. Germline-derived CDR1 and CDR2 are MNHNS and SASEGT. Trimming removed 5 bases from V and 4 bases from J, with 6 bases in between. This CDR3 has 11 residues. The CDR3 DNA follows: TGTGCCAGCAGTCACTTTTACGAGCAGTACTTC. This codes for CASSHFYEQYF.

This clone has a single count. This chain connects TRBV11-1 to TRBJ1-2, with D perhaps TRBD1 (6 bases). CDR3 size: 12 residues. V shed 2 bases and J shed 5 bases, with 6 bases lying between them. Per germline, CDR1 SGHAT and CDR2 FQDESV (reference sequence). In DNA, the CDR3 is TGTGCCAGCAGCTTAAGGGGGTATGGCTACACCTTC. This translates into CASSLRGYGYTF.

In its sample, this clone was seen a few times. The rearrangement links TRBV15 to TRBJ2-1; 9 nucleotides line up with TRBD1. The germline gives CDR1 LNHNV, CDR2 YYDKDF (reference sequence). The CDR3 spans 15 residues. The trim removed 6 bases at V and 4 bases at J, leaving 7 bases unmatched. The CDR3 reads CATSAAGTGYNEQFF. CDR3 DNA sequence: TGTGCCACCAGTGCCGCCGGGACAGGGTACAATGAGCAGTTCTTC.

This CDR3 is CASSSAPAGDNSPLHF. The CDR3 DNA is TGTGCCAGCAGTTCCGCCCCCGCCGGGGATAATTCACCCCTCCACTTT. The chain couples TRBV28 to TRBJ1-6; unclear D gene. Germline-derived CDR1 and CDR2 are MDHEN and SYDVKM. The ends were cut back, 4 bases at V and 5 bases at J, with 15 bases in the middle. CDR3 size: 16 residues.